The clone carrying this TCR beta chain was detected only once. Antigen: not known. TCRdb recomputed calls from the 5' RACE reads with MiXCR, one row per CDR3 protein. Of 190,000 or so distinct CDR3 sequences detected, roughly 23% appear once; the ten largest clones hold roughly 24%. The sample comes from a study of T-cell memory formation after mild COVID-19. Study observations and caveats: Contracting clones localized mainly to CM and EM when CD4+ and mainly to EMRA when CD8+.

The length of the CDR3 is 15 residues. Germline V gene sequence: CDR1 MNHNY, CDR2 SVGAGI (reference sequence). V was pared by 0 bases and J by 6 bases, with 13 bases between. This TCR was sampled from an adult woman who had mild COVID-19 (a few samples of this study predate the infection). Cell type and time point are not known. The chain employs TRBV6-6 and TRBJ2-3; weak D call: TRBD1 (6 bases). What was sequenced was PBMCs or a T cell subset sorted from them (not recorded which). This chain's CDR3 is CASSYSDSARDTQYF. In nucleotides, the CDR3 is TGTGCCAGCAGTTACTCGGACAGTGCGAGGGATACGCAGTATTTT.